What follows is one T cell receptor beta chain and its context. The PCR used 60 Vbeta and 13 Jbeta primers. The authors' processing: About 11 million of some 80 million unique TCR beta chains were shared, per a later count. Sequenced by immunoSEQ multiplex PCR; TCRdb stores in-frame clones only, minus some. Clonal size and the V and J genes are those of that table, whereas D and trimming came from the DNA. The data contain about 130,000 clones, 83% of them singletons. The data stem from a study of cytomegalovirus exposure and HLA in healthy donors. This CDR3 has 15 residues. Trimming took off 4 bases at V and 0 bases at J, with 13 bases between the two ends. Germline CDR1 and CDR2: SGHRS and YFSETQ.

This chain links TRBV5-1 with TRBJ1-1; D may be TRBD1 (6 bases). The origin of this receptor is a man between 18 and 29 years old in good health and CMV-seropositive. The specimen sequenced was PBMCs. CDR3 amino acids: CASSPIGQLNTEAFF. The DNA of the CDR3 is TGCGCCAGCAGCCCCATCGGACAGCTGAACACTGAAGCTTTCTTT.